These 9 T cell receptor beta chains came from one sample sequenced in a study of blood T cell repertoires in COVID-19. Measured with immunoSEQ multiplex PCR; TCRdb has only the in-frame clones, and not every one. The sample lists about 30,000 clones, approximately 90% seen once, with 15% to 20% in the top ten. What was sequenced was peripheral blood. These receptors came from a man at least 80 years old with acute or convalescent COVID-19.

This clone appeared once. The chain couples TRBV7-9 to TRBJ1-1, with D unclear. The CDR3 contains 13 residues. The germline gives CDR1 SEHNR, CDR2 FQNEAQ (reference sequence). The V end was cut by 0 bases, the J end by 8 bases, with 10 bases between. CDR3 nucleotide sequence: TGTGCCAGCAGCTTAGCGCTCCTGGCAGAAGCTTTCTTT. Protein product: CASSLALLAEAFF.

The V call is TRBV3-1 (or the pseudogene TRBV3-2), the J call TRBJ1-1; D uncertain. V lost 2 bases, J lost 1 base, and 11 bases lay in between. The CDR3 consists of 15 residues. CDR1 is LGHDT, CDR2 YNNKEL, per germline (reference sequence). The CDR3 DNA is TGTGCCAGCAGCCAAAAGGTTTCAGGGAACACTGAAGCTTTCTTT. This encodes CASSQKVSGNTEAFF.

The chain has TRBV19 and TRBJ1-5, with a tentative D call TRBD1 (5 bases). Germline V CDR1 and CDR2: LNHDA, SQIVND (reference sequence). The length of the CDR3 is 17 residues. Deletions cut 7 bases from V and 2 bases from J, with 21 bases between. The CDR3 sequence: CASTSLGHQVGNQPQHF. CDR3 in DNA: TGTGCCAGTACCTCCTTAGGACATCAGGTGGGCAATCAGCCCCAGCATTTT.

V gene TRBV15 combines with J gene TRBJ1-5; the match to TRBD1 covers 7 bases. The CDR3 contains 17 residues. V lost 3 bases, J lost 3 bases, and 11 bases stayed unmatched. CDR1 is LNHNV and CDR2 is YYDKDF in the germline V gene (reference sequence). The CDR3 nucleotides are TGTGCCACCAGCAGGGCCTGGGACAGAGAACACAATCAGCCCCAGCATTTT. Its translation: CATSRAWDREHNQPQHF. Full variable domain (missing parts from reference TRBV15 and TRBJ1-5): DAMVIQNPRYQVTQFGKPVTLSCSQTLNHNVMYWYQQKSSQAPKLLFHYYDKDFNNEADTPDNFQSRRPNTSFCFLDIRSPGLGDTAMYLCATSRAWDREHNQPQHFGDGTRLSIL.

The table lists this clone with a count of one. The chain links TRBV30 to TRBJ2-3; 12 nucleotides agree with TRBD2. The CDR3 runs 14 residues. The J segment lost 6 bases and the V segment lost 2 bases, leaving 3 bases of the junction unmatched. CDR1 is GTSNPN and CDR2 is SVGIG in the germline V gene (reference sequence). The CDR3 region is CAWSPLAGGDTQYF. The DNA of the CDR3 is TGTGCCTGGAGTCCTCTAGCGGGGGGGGATACGCAGTATTTT.

This sequence joins TRBV27 and TRBJ2-1; 9 nucleotides match TRBD1. Germline V CDR1 and CDR2: MNHEY, SMNVEV (reference sequence). V lost 0 bases and J lost 7; bases outside the gene matches: 4. The CDR3 is 15 amino acids. This CDR3 is CASSLSWTGENEQFF. In DNA, the CDR3 is TGTGCCAGCAGTTTATCGTGGACAGGGGAGAATGAGCAGTTCTTC.

CDR3: CASSARLAGYNEQFF. CDR3 DNA sequence: TGTGCCAGCAGCGCCCGACTAGCGGGGTACAATGAGCAGTTCTTC. The rearrangement joins TRBV7-2 to TRBJ2-1; the match to TRBD2 covers 11 bases. This CDR3 has 15 residues. Germline V gene sequence: CDR1 SGHTA, CDR2 FQGNSA. Germline trimming cut 5 bases from V and 4 bases from J; bases unmatched to any gene: 4.

The table lists this clone with a count of one. The chain recombines TRBV7-8 with TRBJ2-7; the D gene is possibly TRBD2 (6 bases). V lost 3 bases and J 0 bases, leaving 15 bases between the germline ends. Germline V gives CDR1 SGHVS, CDR2 FQNEAQ. CDR3 size: 16 residues. The CDR3 DNA is TGTGCCAGCAGCTTGGCGGGGCCAAAGAGCTCCTACGAGCAGTACTTC. As protein: CASSLAGPKSSYEQYF.

This clone was seen only once. The rearrangement uses TRBV9 and TRBJ1-2, with TRBD1 as a possible D gene (6 bases). The V gene's germline CDR1 is SGDLS and CDR2 YYNGEE. This CDR3 is built from 19 residues. V gave up 4 bases and J gave up 10 bases, with 35 bases separating them. The CDR3 spells CASSPRGGPGSLGSVDYTF. The CDR3 coding sequence is TGTGCCAGCAGCCCCCGGGGGGGCCCGGGTTCTTTAGGCAGCGTCGACTACACCTTC.